The sequence of this TCR beta chain was determined in a study of T-cell memory formation after mild COVID-19. There are 14 residues in the CDR3. V was clipped by 1 base and J by 1 base, with 7 bases between them. CDR1 and CDR2 from the germline V gene are LGHNA and YSLEER. Findings of the study overall: While clones contracting from day 15 to 85 were balanced between CD4 and CD8, later expanders leaned CD4+.

This clonotype appeared a few times. No antigen is known for it. cDNA libraries for TCR alpha and TCR beta, carrying sample barcodes and UMIs, came from 5'RACE with constant-segment primers. TCRdb processed the 5' RACE reads anew with MiXCR; each CDR3 protein has one entry. This repertoire shows around 340,000 distinct CDR3 sequences, approximately 14% found once; its top ten account for approximately 21%. This rearrangement joins TRBV4-3 to TRBJ1-1; D gene ambiguous. The receptor's source is a man between 18 and 29 years old who had mild COVID-19 (a few samples of this study predate the infection). Cell type and time point are not known. The sequencing sample was made of PBMCs or a T cell subset sorted from them (not recorded which). This CDR3 reads CASSQGGQNTEAFF. The CDR3 DNA follows: TGCGCCAGCAGCCAAGGAGGCCAGAACACTGAAGCTTTCTTT.